Below are 9 T cell receptor beta chains sequenced from a single sample in a study of human T cells and chemical hapten exposure. Time point here: patch test 2, 6 weeks after DPC sensitization. The treatment denotes: therapeutic diphenylcyclopropenone sensitization with weekly scalp DPC. MiXCR, applied by TCRdb to the RACE reads, yields one record per CDR3 protein. The table has tens of thousands of distinct CDR3 sequences, more than 9% seen once. The sequences come from whole blood, collected in connection with sensitization to the hapten diphenylcyclopropenone (DPC). These receptors were obtained from a woman in her 50s with alopecia areata. Some clones in this sample may be carry-over from other donors' samples.

This clonotype turned up a few times. The chain uses TRBV6-4 and TRBJ2-7, with TRBD1 matching over 9 bases. Trimming at V came to 4 bases and at J to 0 bases, leaving 16 bases not matched to a gene. CDR3 length equals 19 residues. Germline CDR1 and CDR2: MRHNA and SNTAGT. The CDR3 nucleotides read TGTGCCAGCAGTGGAACATCCCCCGGGACAGGGTTTAGCTCCTACGAGCAGTACTTC. Translation: CASSGTSPGTGFSSYEQYF.

This clonotype was observed a few times. CDR3 nucleotides: TGTGCCAGCAGCCAAGATTTAGGGGCGACGTACAATGAGCAGTTCTTC. Its translation is CASSQDLGATYNEQFF. The rearrangement joins TRBV3-1 to TRBJ2-1; TRBD1 might be the D (5 bases). Germline V gene lookup returns CDR1 LGHDT and CDR2 YNNKEL (reference sequence). V was cut by 0 bases and J by 4 bases, with 13 bases left in between. The CDR3 totals 16 residues.

This clonotype occurred a few times. The chain combines TRBV28 with TRBJ1-5, with 7 bases aligning to TRBD1. Germline V gene data show CDR1 as MDHEN and CDR2 as SYDVKM. The CDR3 extends over 16 amino acids. V dropped 5 bases and J dropped 4; count of bases not matched to a gene: 11. CDR3 amino acids: CASSTSGTVQNQPQHF. The CDR3 nucleotides are TGTGCCAGCAGTACCTCCGGGACAGTGCAAAATCAGCCCCAGCATTTT.

This clonotype was counted ten times or more. The chain joins TRBV6-2 or TRBV6-3 to TRBJ2-1, with TRBD1 matching over 7 bases. The CDR3 contains 18 residues. Per the germline V gene, CDR1 is MNHEY and CDR2 is SVGEGT. J was trimmed by 0 bases and V by 6 bases; bases with no gene match: 14. CDR3 sequence: CASSFGWTGLFSYNEQFF. The CDR3 bases are TGTGCCAGCAGCTTTGGTTGGACAGGTCTTTTCTCCTACAATGAGCAGTTCTTC.

This clonotype has ten or more counts. V is TRBV7-2 and J is TRBJ2-7; 12 bases are shared with TRBD2. V gave up 1 base and J gave up 4 bases; unmatched junction bases: 2. The CDR3 consists of 15 residues. CDR1 and CDR2 (germline): SGHTA, FQGNSA. CDR3 sequence reads: CASSLVLAGGYEQYF. CDR3 bases: TGTGCCAGCAGCTTAGTACTAGCGGGAGGATACGAGCAGTACTTC. Looking up the rest from reference TRBV7-2 and TRBJ2-7 gives the full variable domain: GAGVSQSPSNKVTEKGKDVELRCDPISGHTALYWYRQSLGQGLEFLIYFQGNSAPDKSGLPSDRFSAERTGGSVSTLTIQRTQQEDSAVYLCASSLVLAGGYEQYFGPGTRLTVT.

This clonotype was detected ten times or more. The genes are TRBV2 and TRBJ1-5; D gene ambiguous. V was pared by 6 bases and J by 0 bases, with 6 bases between. This CDR3 is built from 13 residues. Germline loops: CDR1 SNHLY, CDR2 FYNNEI. CDR3 sequence: CASSSYSNQPQHF. CDR3 DNA: TGTGCCAGCAGCTCCTATAGCAATCAGCCCCAGCATTTT.

This clonotype was observed at least ten times. V is TRBV25-1 and J is TRBJ2-7; D remains unclear. The CDR3 runs 13 residues. CDR1 is MGHDK, CDR2 SYGVNS, per germline. V was shortened by 1 base and J by 3 bases, with 7 bases between the two germline ends. The CDR3 sequence is CASSESNGYEQYF. DNA for the CDR3: TGTGCCAGCAGTGAATCCAACGGCTACGAGCAGTACTTC.

This chain uses TRBV20-1 with TRBJ1-5; no clear D. V lost 2 bases and J lost 0, with 14 bases in between. The CDR3 sequence is 16 residues long. Germline V gives CDR1 DFQATT, CDR2 SNEGSKA (reference sequence). CDR3 nucleotides: TGCAGTGCTAGATCGAGGGAAGGGTATAGCAATCAGCCCCAGCATTTT. Its translation is CSARSREGYSNQPQHF.

The CDR3 bases are TGTGCCGCCAGTGATGGACTAGGGGGGCACGAGCAGTACTTC. Protein sequence: CAASDGLGGHEQYF. The V and J genes are TRBV25-1 and TRBJ2-7, with a tentative D call TRBD2 (7 bases). Germline V lookup: CDR1 MGHDK, CDR2 SYGVNS. V shed 11 bases and J shed 5 bases, with 22 bases lying between them. The CDR3 loop spans 14 amino acids.